The following is a T cell receptor beta chain sequence with its context. Its antigen is unidentified. In this CDR3 the conserved last residue, phenylalanine or tryptophan, is missing, so a read error is likely. Because the CDR3's place on the DNA is in doubt, the DNA is left out and the CDR3 is given as listed by TCRdb. The library came from three nested PCR rounds adapted from ARM-PCR protocols. TCRdb processed the multiplex PCR reads anew with MiXCR; each CDR3 protein has one entry. The sample lists over 80,000 distinct CDR3 sequences, roughly 80% seen once, with 30% in the top ten. No cell sorting was done before RNA was extracted from the tissue. This non-tumor lung sample came from over 3 cm beyond the tumor edge. Newly diagnosed lung cancer patients had thoracic surgery in China, August–late 2014, without prior chemotherapy. Germline CDR1 reads MGHRA; CDR2 reads YSYEKL. The CDR3 spans 17 residues, counting both ends.

The data belong to a study of tumor and adjacent non-tumor tissue in lung cancer. Points from the study as a whole: Top 100 clones took a larger repertoire share in normal lung.

The origin of this receptor is a man between 60 and 75 years old with small cell lung cancer. V gene TRBV4-1 combines with J gene TRBJ2-2; the DNA was not compared with TRBD2, the D call given in the table. The sequencing input was distant non-tumor lung tissue. This CDR3 reads CDSSSRTSGTNTGELFL.